A single TCR beta chain is shown here with its context. Its antigen is undetermined. TCRdb reanalyzed the 5' RACE reads and collapses them to one entry per CDR3 protein, without DNA. The sample holds over 200,000 distinct CDR3 sequences. CDR3 length: 13 residues. This entry comes from a study of T cells expressing NK-cell markers. Study-wide background: Sorted CD3+CD56+NKG2C+, CD3+CD56+NKG2C- and CD3+CD56-NKG2C+ T cells supplied TCR beta repertoires.

Findings and caveats of the study: Among CD8+ T cells from several donors, dominant NKG2C+ clonotypes accounted for about 1.0-7.0%.

The clonotype comes from a man aged 18 to 35 in good health. V gene TRBV21-1 combines with J gene TRBJ2-3. TRBV21-1 is a documented pseudogene. What was sequenced was blood T cells: a sorted CD56 or NKG2C T cell subset, CD4+ or CD8+ T cells, or bulk PBMC T cells (not recorded which). CDR3 sequence: CASSNKGQDTQYF.